Below, 10 T cell receptor beta chains from the same sample are listed, as sequenced in a study of beta chain features in type 1 diabetes. What was sequenced were expressed TCRB transcripts, since all of the isolated RNA had been reverse transcribed. Sequenced by immunoSEQ multiplex PCR; TCRdb stores in-frame clones only, minus some. The repertoire consists of about 360,000 clones, with roughly an eighth occurring once and the leading ten covering under 0.02%. The sample taken for sequencing was naive CD4+ T cells from blood. The receptors come from a young man in good health.

V usage is TRBV28 and J usage is TRBJ2-2, with 12 bases fitting TRBD1. The CDR3 has 16 amino acids. The J segment lost 6 bases and the V segment lost 5 bases, leaving 7 bases of the junction unmatched. Germline V CDR1 and CDR2: MDHEN, SYDVKM. This CDR3 reads CASSPGGDRGPGELFF. The CDR3 bases are TGTGCCAGCAGTCCCGGTGGGGACAGGGGGCCCGGGGAGCTGTTTTTT.

The chain couples TRBV4-2 to TRBJ2-2; 11 bases match TRBD2. Trimming took 4 bases from V and 6 from J; bases not matched to a gene: 13. Germline CDR1 is LGHNA and CDR2 is YNFKEQ. This CDR3 region has 18 residues. In nucleotides, the CDR3 is TGTGCCAGCAGCCGAAACCTGAAACTAGCGGGAGTTGCCGGGGAGCTGTTTTTT. This translates into CASSRNLKLAGVAGELFF.

This clone has a handful of counts. V usage is TRBV7-2 and J usage is TRBJ1-5, with 7 bases fitting TRBD1. V dropped 5 bases and J dropped 5; count of bases not matched to a gene: 9. Germline assignment: CDR1 SGHTA and CDR2 FQGNSA. The CDR3 totals 15 residues. CDR3 protein: CASSHDRARHQPQHF. CDR3 sequence (DNA): TGTGCCAGCAGCCACGACAGGGCGAGGCATCAGCCCCAGCATTTT.

This sequence joins TRBV4-2 and TRBJ2-7, with TRBD2 matching over 11 bases. CDR1 is LGHNA, CDR2 YNFKEQ, per germline. The junction had 0 bases not matched to a gene; V was cut back by 6 bases and J by 2 bases. The length of the CDR3 is 13 residues. The CDR3 spells CASRTSGTYEQYF. The CDR3 nucleotides are TGTGCCAGCAGGACTAGCGGGACCTACGAGCAGTACTTC.

This clone was seen a single time. This rearrangement joins TRBV18 to TRBJ2-2, with 8 bases aligning to TRBD1. V shed 5 bases and J 3 bases; nucleotides not matched to a gene: 5. The CDR3 extends over 15 amino acids. Germline V gene data show CDR1 as KGHSH and CDR2 as LQKENI. This CDR3 reads CASSSTGADTGELFF. CDR3 coding DNA: TGTGCCAGCTCATCGACAGGGGCGGACACCGGGGAGCTGTTTTTT.

This clone has more than one count but fewer than ten. This chain links TRBV19 with TRBJ2-1; TRBD1 matches 11 bases. CDR3 size: 15 residues. The germline CDR1 and CDR2 sequences are LNHDA and SQIVND (reference sequence). V lost 0 bases and J lost 9; bases outside the gene matches: 4. CDR3 DNA: TGTGCCAGTAGTATAGACGGACAGGGGGCCCTTGAGCAGTTCTTC. Encoded protein: CASSIDGQGALEQFF.

J is TRBJ1-4 and V is TRBV29-1, with D possibly matching TRBD1 (5 bases). CDR1 is SQVTM and CDR2 is ANQGSEA in the germline V gene. Trimming took 4 bases from V and 8 from J, leaving 20 bases between them. The length of the CDR3 is 15 residues. In nucleotides, the CDR3 is TGCAGCGTTGGGGAACCGGGGGTGTCCTTCGAAAAACTGTTTTTT. Its protein product is CSVGEPGVSFEKLFF.

To note about this clone: The same CDR3 also results from other DNA sequences found in this sample. The V and J genes are TRBV5-4 and TRBJ2-1, with 10 bases identical to TRBD1. Trimming at V came to 4 bases and at J to 4 bases, leaving 5 bases not matched to a gene. This CDR3 region has 15 residues. CDR1 and CDR2 (germline): SGHNT, YYREEE (reference sequence). The CDR3 DNA is TGTGCCAGCAGCCAGGGACAGGGGTCTTACAATGAGCAGTTCTTC. Amino acids: CASSQGQGSYNEQFF.

The genes are TRBV28 and TRBJ2-7, with D perhaps TRBD1 (5 bases). CDR3 length: 13 amino acids. Germline assignment: CDR1 MDHEN and CDR2 SYDVKM. V was trimmed by 5 bases and J by 3 bases, leaving 11 bases between them. The CDR3 is CASSPTALYEQYF. CDR3 DNA sequence: TGTGCCAGCAGTCCGACAGCCCTCTACGAGCAGTACTTC.

As regards this clone: Other DNA sequences from this sample encode an identical CDR3 as well. This chain joins TRBV7-2 and TRBJ2-3, with 8 nucleotides matching TRBD2. The CDR3 sequence is 14 residues long. J lost 4 bases, V lost 2 bases, and 2 bases had no gene match. Germline values: CDR1 SGHTA, CDR2 FQGNSA. The CDR3 spells CASSLSGGADTQYF. The DNA for the CDR3 is TGTGCCAGCAGCTTAAGCGGGGGCGCAGATACGCAGTATTTT. The whole variable domain, remainder taken from reference TRBV7-2 and TRBJ2-3, is GAGVSQSPSNKVTEKGKDVELRCDPISGHTALYWYRQSLGQGLEFLIYFQGNSAPDKSGLPSDRFSAERTGGSVSTLTIQRTQQEDSAVYLCASSLSGGADTQYFGPGTRLTVL.